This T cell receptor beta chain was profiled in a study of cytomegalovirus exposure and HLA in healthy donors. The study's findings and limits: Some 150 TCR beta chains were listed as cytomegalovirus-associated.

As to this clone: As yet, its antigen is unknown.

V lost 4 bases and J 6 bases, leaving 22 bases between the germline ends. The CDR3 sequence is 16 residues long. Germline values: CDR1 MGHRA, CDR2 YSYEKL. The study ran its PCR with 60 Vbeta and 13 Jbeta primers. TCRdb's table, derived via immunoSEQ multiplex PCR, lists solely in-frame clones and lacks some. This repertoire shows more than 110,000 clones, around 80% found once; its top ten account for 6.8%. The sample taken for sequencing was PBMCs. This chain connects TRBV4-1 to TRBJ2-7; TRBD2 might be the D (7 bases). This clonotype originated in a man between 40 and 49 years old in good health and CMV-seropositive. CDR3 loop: CASSLPRGEGVGEQYF. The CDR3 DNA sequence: TGCGCCAGCAGCCTACCTAGGGGGGAGGGGGTAGGCGAGCAGTACTTC.